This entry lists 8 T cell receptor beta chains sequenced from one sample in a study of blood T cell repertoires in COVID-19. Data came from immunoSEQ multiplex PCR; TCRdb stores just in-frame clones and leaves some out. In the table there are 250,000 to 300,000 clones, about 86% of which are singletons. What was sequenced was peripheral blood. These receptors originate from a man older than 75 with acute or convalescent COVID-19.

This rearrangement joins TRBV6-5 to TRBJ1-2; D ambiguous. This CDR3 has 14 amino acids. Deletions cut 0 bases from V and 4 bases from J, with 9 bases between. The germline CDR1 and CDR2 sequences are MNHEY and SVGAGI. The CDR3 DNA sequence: TGTGCCAGCAGTTACTCGCAGGACTTCTATGGCTACACCTTC. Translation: CASSYSQDFYGYTF.

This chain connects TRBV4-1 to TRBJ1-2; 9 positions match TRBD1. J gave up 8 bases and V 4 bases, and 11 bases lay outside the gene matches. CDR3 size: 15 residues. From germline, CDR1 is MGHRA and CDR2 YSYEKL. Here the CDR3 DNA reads TGCGCCAGCAGCCTCCGGGACAGGGATGGGTTAGGCTACACCTTC. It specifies CASSLRDRDGLGYTF.

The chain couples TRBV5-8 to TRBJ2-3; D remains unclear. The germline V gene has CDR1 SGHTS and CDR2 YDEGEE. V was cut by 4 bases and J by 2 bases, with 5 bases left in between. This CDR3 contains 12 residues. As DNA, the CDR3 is TGTGCCAGCAGCCCTTTCACAGATACGCAGTATTTT. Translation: CASSPFTDTQYF. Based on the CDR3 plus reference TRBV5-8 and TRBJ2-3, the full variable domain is EAGVTQSPTHLIKTRGQQATLRCSPISGHTSVYWYQQALGLGLQFLLWYDEGEERNRGNFPPRFSGRQFPNYSSELNVNALELEDSALYLCASSPFTDTQYFGPGTRLTVL.

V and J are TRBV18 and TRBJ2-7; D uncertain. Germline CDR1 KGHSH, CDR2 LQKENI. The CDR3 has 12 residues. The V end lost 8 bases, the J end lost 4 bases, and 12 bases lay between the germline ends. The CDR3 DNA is TGTGCCAGCGCCGGAGACGGGTACGAGCAGTACTTC. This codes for CASAGDGYEQYF.

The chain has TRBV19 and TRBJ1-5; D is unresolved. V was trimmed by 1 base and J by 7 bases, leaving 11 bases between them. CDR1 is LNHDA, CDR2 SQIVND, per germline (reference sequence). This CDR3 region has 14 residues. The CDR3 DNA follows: TGTGCCAGTAGTATAGGGCGTCCGGAGCAGCCCCAGCATTTT. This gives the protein CASSIGRPEQPQHF.

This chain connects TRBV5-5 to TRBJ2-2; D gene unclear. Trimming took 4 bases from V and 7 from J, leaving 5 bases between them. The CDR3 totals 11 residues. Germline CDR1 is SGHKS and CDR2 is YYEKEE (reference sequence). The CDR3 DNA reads TGTGCCAGCAGCATCGTCGGGGAGCTGTTTTTT. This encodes CASSIVGELFF.

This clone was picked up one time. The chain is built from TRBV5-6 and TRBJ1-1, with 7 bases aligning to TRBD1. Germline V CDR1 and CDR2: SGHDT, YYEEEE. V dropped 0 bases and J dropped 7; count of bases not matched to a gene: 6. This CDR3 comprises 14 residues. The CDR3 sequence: CASSLGPGGNEAFF. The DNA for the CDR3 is TGTGCCAGCAGCTTGGGCCCAGGGGGAAATGAAGCTTTCTTT.

CDR3 sequence (DNA): TGTGCCAGCAGTGTCGGGACTCTGGATGAGACCCAGTACTTC. Translating gives CASSVGTLDETQYF. This chain uses TRBV2 with TRBJ2-5; a possible D gene is TRBD2 (6 bases). Germline CDR1 is SNHLY and CDR2 is FYNNEI. V lost 4 bases, J lost 5 bases, and 14 bases lay in between. CDR3 length equals 14 residues.